This T cell receptor (beta chain) was profiled in a study of T cells in Graves' hyperthyroidism and ophthalmopathy. The table lists this clonotype with many counts. Its antigen remains unidentified. RNA transcripts gave rise to amplified TCR beta CDR3 regions. The TCR CDR3 was amplified in a first-round RT-PCR using the HTBI primer set. TCRdb processed the multiplex PCR reads anew with MiXCR; each CDR3 protein has one entry. The sample records 600,000 or so distinct CDR3 sequences, about 14% being singletons. Study observations and caveats: Ophthalmopathy prediction by the model preceded onset by a median about 6 months. Most thyroid clonotypes with frequency above 0.001 were detected in blood.

The ends were cut back, 7 bases at V and 0 bases at J, with 30 bases in the middle. Germline loops: CDR1 SNHLY, CDR2 FYNNEI. The CDR3 loop spans 21 amino acids. The sequence was collected from a woman in her 50s with Graves' ophthalmopathy. The gene calls are TRBV2 and TRBJ2-2; TRBD2 might be the D (10 bases). The sample comprised blood. The CDR3 loop is CASNIGQGNSGRLANTGELFF. CDR3 nucleotide sequence: TGTGCCAGCAATATAGGACAGGGGAATAGCGGGAGGCTCGCGAACACCGGGGAGCTGTTTTTT.